This T cell receptor (beta chain) was identified in a study of blood T cell repertoires in COVID-19. Libraries were prepared by immunoSEQ multiplex PCR; TCRdb keeps only in-frame clonotypes and omits some of them. Counted here are 55,000 to 80,000 clones, about four fifths occurring once; the ten biggest clones make up roughly 5.4%. The CDR3 runs 13 residues. The V end lost 1 base, the J end lost 5 bases, and 8 bases lay between the germline ends. Germline V lookup: CDR1 SGHTA, CDR2 FQGTGA. Sequenced: peripheral blood. The source is a man aged 45-65 years with active COVID-19. The rearrangement joins TRBV7-3 to TRBJ1-1; D gene ambiguous. The CDR3 spells CASSLNEGTEAFF. CDR3 DNA sequence: TGTGCCAGCAGCTTAAATGAGGGAACTGAAGCTTTCTTT.